This TCR beta chain was documented in a study of cytotoxic CD8 clonotypes in ibrutinib-treated CLL. Profiled with immunoSEQ multiplex PCR; TCRdb holds only in-frame clones, not every one. This sample yields around 140,000 clones, of which 80% are seen a single time; 7.5% to 8% belongs to the top ten. Trimming took off 5 bases at V and 2 bases at J, with 12 bases between the two ends. The CDR3 has 14 residues. Germline CDR1 LNHDA, CDR2 SQIVND (reference sequence). The TCR comes from a human donor with chronic lymphocytic leukemia. The material sequenced was PBMCs, taken after 36 months of ibrutinib treatment. This chain links TRBV19 with TRBJ1-1, with D maybe TRBD1 (5 bases). The CDR3 protein is CASSLLQANTEAFF. The CDR3 DNA follows: TGTGCCAGTAGTCTATTACAGGCAAACACTGAAGCTTTCTTT.